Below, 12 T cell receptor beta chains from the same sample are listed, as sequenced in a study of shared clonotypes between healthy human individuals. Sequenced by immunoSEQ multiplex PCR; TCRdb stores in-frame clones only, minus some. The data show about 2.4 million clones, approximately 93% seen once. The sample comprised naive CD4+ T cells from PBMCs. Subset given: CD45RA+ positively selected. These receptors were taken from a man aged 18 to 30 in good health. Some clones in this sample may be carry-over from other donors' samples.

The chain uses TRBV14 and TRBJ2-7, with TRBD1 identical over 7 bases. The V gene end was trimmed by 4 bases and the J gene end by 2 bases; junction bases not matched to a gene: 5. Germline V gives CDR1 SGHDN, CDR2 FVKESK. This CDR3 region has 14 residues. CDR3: CASSPRQGPYEQYF. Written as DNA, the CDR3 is TGTGCCAGCAGCCCTAGACAGGGACCCTACGAGCAGTACTTC.

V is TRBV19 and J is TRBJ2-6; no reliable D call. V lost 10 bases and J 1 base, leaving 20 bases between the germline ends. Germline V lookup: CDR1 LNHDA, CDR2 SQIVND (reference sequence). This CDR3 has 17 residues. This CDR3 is CANHPTWKGSGANVLTF. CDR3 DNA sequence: TGTGCCAACCACCCGACCTGGAAGGGTTCTGGGGCCAACGTCCTGACTTTC.

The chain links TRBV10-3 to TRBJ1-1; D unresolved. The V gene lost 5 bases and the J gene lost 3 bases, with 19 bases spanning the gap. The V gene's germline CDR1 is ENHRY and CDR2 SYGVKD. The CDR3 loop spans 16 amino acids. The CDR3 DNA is TGTGCCATCAGTCCAACCCGTGCACCGGGTGACACTGAAGCTTTCTTT. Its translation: CAISPTRAPGDTEAFF.

The CDR3 DNA is TGTGCCAGCTCACAAGAAGGGGGCTATTCCTACGAGCAGTACTTC. This translates into CASSQEGGYSYEQYF. V gene TRBV18 combines with J gene TRBJ2-7, with 7 bases matching TRBD1. In germline, CDR1 is KGHSH, CDR2 LQKENI. V dropped 4 bases and J dropped 1; count of bases not matched to a gene: 7. The CDR3 extends over 15 amino acids.

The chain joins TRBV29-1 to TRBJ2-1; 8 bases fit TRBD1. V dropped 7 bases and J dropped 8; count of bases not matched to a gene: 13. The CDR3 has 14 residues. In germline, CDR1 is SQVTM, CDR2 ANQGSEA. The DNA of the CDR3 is TGCAGCGCCGACGGGAAGGACAGGGCGGATGAGCAGTTCTTC. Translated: CSADGKDRADEQFF.

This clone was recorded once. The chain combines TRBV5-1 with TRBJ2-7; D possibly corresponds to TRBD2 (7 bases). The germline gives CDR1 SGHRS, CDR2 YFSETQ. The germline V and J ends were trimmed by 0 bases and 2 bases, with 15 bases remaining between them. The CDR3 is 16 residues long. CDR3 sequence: CASSLVTGGGTYEQYF. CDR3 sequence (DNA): TGCGCCAGCAGCTTGGTTACGGGGGGCGGTACCTACGAGCAGTACTTC.

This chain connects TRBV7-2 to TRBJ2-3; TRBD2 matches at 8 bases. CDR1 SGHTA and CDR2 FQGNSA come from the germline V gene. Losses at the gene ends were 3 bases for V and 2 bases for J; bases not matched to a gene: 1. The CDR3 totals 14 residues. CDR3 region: CASSFGGATDTQYF. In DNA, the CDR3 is TGTGCCAGCAGCTTCGGGGGGGCCACAGATACGCAGTATTTT. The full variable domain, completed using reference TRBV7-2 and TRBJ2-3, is GAGVSQSPSNKVTEKGKDVELRCDPISGHTALYWYRQSLGQGLEFLIYFQGNSAPDKSGLPSDRFSAERTGGSVSTLTIQRTQQEDSAVYLCASSFGGATDTQYFGPGTRLTVL.

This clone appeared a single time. The CDR3 region is CSVRRPGTSGSNEQFF. Here the CDR3 DNA reads TGCAGCGTTCGTAGACCCGGGACTAGCGGGAGTAATGAGCAGTTCTTC. This chain joins TRBV29-1 and TRBJ2-1; 14 bases line up with TRBD2. The trim removed 5 bases at V and 7 bases at J, leaving 10 bases unmatched. Germline V CDR1 and CDR2: SQVTM, ANQGSEA. This CDR3 comprises 16 residues.

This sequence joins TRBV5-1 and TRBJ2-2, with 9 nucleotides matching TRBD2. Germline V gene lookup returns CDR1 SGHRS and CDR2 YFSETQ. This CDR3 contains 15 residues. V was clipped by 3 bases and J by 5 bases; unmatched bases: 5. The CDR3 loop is CASSSSGIETGELFF. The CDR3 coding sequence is TGCGCCAGCAGCTCTAGCGGGATCGAGACCGGGGAGCTGTTTTTT.

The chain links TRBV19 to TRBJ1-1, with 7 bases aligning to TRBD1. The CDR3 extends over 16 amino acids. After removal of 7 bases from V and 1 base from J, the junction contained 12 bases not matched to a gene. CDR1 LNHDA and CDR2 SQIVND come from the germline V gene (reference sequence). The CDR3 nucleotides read TGTGCCAGTAATCCGACAGGGTTGGTGTGGAACACTGAAGCTTTCTTT. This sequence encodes CASNPTGLVWNTEAFF.

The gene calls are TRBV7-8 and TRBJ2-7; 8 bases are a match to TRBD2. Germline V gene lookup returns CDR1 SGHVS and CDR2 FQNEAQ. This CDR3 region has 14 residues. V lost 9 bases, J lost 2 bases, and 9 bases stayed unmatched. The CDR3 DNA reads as TGTGCCAGTAGGGATTTAGCGGGAACCTACGAGCAGTACTTC. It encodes CASRDLAGTYEQYF.

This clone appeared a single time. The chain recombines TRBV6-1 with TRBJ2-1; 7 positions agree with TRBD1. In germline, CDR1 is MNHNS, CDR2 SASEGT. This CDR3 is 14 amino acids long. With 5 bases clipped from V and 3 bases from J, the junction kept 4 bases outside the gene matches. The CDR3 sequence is CASSKTGSYNEQFF. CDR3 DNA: TGTGCCAGCAGTAAGACAGGGAGCTACAATGAGCAGTTCTTC.